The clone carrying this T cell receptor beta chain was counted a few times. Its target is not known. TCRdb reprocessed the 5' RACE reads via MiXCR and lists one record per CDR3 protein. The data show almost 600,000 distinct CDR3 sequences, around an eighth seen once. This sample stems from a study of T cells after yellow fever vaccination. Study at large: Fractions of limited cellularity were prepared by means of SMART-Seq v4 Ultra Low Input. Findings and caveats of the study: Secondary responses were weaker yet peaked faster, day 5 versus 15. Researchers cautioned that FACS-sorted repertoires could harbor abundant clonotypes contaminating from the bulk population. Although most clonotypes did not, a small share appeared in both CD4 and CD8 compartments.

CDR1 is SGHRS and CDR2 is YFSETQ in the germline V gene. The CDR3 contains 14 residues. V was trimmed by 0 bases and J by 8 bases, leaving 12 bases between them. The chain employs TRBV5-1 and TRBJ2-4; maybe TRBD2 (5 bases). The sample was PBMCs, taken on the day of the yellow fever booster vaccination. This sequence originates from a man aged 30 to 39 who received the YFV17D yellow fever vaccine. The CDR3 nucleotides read TGCGCCAGCAGCTTGGGAGTGGGAGCGGACATTCAGTACTTC. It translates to CASSLGVGADIQYF.